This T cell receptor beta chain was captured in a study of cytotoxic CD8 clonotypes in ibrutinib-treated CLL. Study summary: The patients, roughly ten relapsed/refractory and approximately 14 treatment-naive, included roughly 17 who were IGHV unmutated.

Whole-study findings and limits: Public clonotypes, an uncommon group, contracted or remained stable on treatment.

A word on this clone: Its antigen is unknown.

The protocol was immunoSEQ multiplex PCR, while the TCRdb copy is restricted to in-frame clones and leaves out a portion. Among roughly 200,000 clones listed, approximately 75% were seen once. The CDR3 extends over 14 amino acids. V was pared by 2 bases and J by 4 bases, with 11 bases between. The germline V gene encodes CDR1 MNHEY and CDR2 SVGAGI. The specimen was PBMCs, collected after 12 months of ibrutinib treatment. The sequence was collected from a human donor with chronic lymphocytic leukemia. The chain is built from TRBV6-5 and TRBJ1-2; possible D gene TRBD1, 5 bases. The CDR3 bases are TGTGCCAGCAGTTACGGGCAGGGCAGCTATGGCTACACCTTC. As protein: CASSYGQGSYGYTF.